The 16 T cell receptor beta chains listed next were all sequenced from one sample in a study of Tregs in tolerant kidney transplant recipients. Measured with immunoSEQ multiplex PCR; TCRdb has only the in-frame clones, and not every one. The sample comprises approximately 44,000 clones, 95% of which are singletons, and 0.37% rests with the top ten. These receptors lack a known antigen. Sequencing was carried out using Tregs from blood cultured with allogeneic cells. Every receptor here comes from a human donor in good health.

This chain joins TRBV28 and TRBJ1-5; D is unclear. Trimming pared 5 bases from V and 2 bases from J, leaving 13 bases between. The CDR3 is made up of 15 amino acids. CDR1 and CDR2 (germline): MDHEN, SYDVKM. The CDR3 protein is CASSRGGSGNQPQHF. As DNA, the CDR3 is TGTGCCAGCAGTCGCGGCGGGTCGGGCAATCAGCCCCAGCATTTT.

This clone was recorded only once. The V and J genes are TRBV13 and TRBJ1-6, with D uncertain. Per the germline V gene, CDR1 is PRHDT and CDR2 is FYEKMQ (reference sequence). The length of the CDR3 is 14 residues. V was cut by 1 base and J by 7 bases, with 8 bases left in between. CDR3 nucleotide sequence: TGTGCCAGCAGCTTAGAGGGTTACAATTCACCCCTCCACTTT. Amino acids: CASSLEGYNSPLHF. Together with reference TRBV13 and TRBJ1-6, the CDR3 gives the full variable domain: AAGVIQSPRHLIKEKRETATLKCYPIPRHDTVYWYQQGPGQDPQFLISFYEKMQSDKGSIPDRFSAQQFSDYHSELNMSSLELGDSALYFCASSLEGYNSPLHFGNGTRLTVT.

The rearrangement uses TRBV18 and TRBJ2-1; 12 bases are a match to TRBD2. Germline V gene sequence: CDR1 KGHSH, CDR2 LQKENI. This CDR3 has 17 amino acids. V lost 2 bases to trimming and J lost 8 bases; unmatched junction nucleotides: 10. CDR3 region: CASSPSGLAGRGDEQFF. In DNA form, the CDR3 reads TGTGCCAGCTCACCATCCGGACTAGCGGGAAGAGGGGATGAGCAGTTCTTC.

The chain uses TRBV5-5 and TRBJ2-7; 8 bases agree with TRBD1. The V and J ends lost 2 bases and 4 bases, in that order; junction bases with no gene match: 5. This CDR3 spans 14 amino acids. In germline, CDR1 is SGHKS, CDR2 YYEKEE (reference sequence). The CDR3 loop reads CASSFRTGFYEQYF. CDR3 DNA sequence: TGTGCCAGCAGCTTCAGGACAGGGTTTTACGAGCAGTACTTC.

This chain uses TRBV18 with TRBJ1-2; 7 bases align to TRBD1. Trimming took 4 bases from V and 0 from J; bases not matched to a gene: 11. Germline CDR1 reads KGHSH; CDR2 reads LQKENI. The CDR3 spans 17 residues. CDR3 region: CASSLGQRYNANYGYTF. Written as DNA, the CDR3 is TGTGCCAGCTCACTGGGACAGAGGTATAACGCTAACTATGGCTACACCTTC.

The V gene is TRBV2, the J gene TRBJ1-2; D is unresolved. V was shortened by 9 bases and J by 4 bases, with 12 bases between the two germline ends. CDR3 length: 12 amino acids. CDR1 and CDR2 from the germline V gene are SNHLY and FYNNEI. CDR3 loop: CASTKEPYGYTF. CDR3 sequence (DNA): TGTGCCAGTACCAAGGAGCCCTATGGCTACACCTTC.

Remarks on this clone: Other DNA sequences in this specimen translate into the identical CDR3. This chain links TRBV18 with TRBJ1-1, with a weak D call TRBD1 (5 bases). V gave up 6 bases and J gave up 3 bases, with 17 bases separating them. Germline CDR1 reads KGHSH; CDR2 reads LQKENI. This CDR3 has 15 amino acids. The CDR3 DNA sequence: TGTGCCAGCTCGTCCACAGGCCCCGGGGACACTGAAGCTTTCTTT. Protein product: CASSSTGPGDTEAFF.

In nucleotides, the CDR3 is TGTGCCAGCAGTGACACATTTTTCGCAGGGAGAAACACTGAAGCTTTCTTT. This translates into CASSDTFFAGRNTEAFF. V is TRBV6-1 and J is TRBJ1-1, with D perhaps TRBD1 (5 bases). CDR1 and CDR2 (germline): MNHNS, SASEGT. Trimming took off 3 bases at V and 2 bases at J, with 19 bases between the two ends. The CDR3 is 17 amino acids.

The chain employs TRBV6-6 and TRBJ1-2; a weak D match, TRBD1 (5 bases). The CDR3 contains 13 residues. Germline V gives CDR1 MNHNY, CDR2 SVGAGI (reference sequence). V was shortened by 2 bases and J by 6 bases, with 10 bases between the two germline ends. CDR3 sequence: CASSYRQGDGYTF. The CDR3, as DNA: TGTGCCAGCAGTTACCGCCAGGGTGATGGCTACACCTTC.

Here the CDR3 reads CASSVGINPLYEQYF. CDR3 nucleotide sequence: TGTGCCAGCAGCGTCGGCATCAACCCTCTCTACGAGCAGTACTTC. The J gene is TRBJ2-7, the V gene TRBV9; D is undetermined. Germline-derived CDR1 and CDR2 are SGDLS and YYNGEE. The CDR3 length is 15 residues. V lost 2 bases to trimming and J lost 3 bases, with 15 bases between them. Based on the CDR3 plus reference TRBV9 and TRBJ2-7, the full variable domain is DSGVTQTPKHLITATGQRVTLRCSPRSGDLSVYWYQQSLDQGLQFLIQYYNGEERAKGNILERFSAQQFPDLHSELNLSSLELGDSALYFCASSVGINPLYEQYFGPGTRLTVT.

This rearrangement joins TRBV21-1 to TRBJ1-4. TRBV21-1 is given as a pseudogene. This CDR3 spans 15 amino acids. The CDR3 spells CASSKGGTRGEKLFF. CDR3 DNA: TGTGCCAGCAGCAAAGGCGGGACGAGGGGGGAAAAACTGTTTTTT.

This rearrangement joins TRBV4-1 to TRBJ2-1; TRBD1 might be the D (5 bases). V was pared by 2 bases and J by 10 bases, with 12 bases between. In germline, CDR1 is MGHRA, CDR2 YSYEKL. CDR3 length equals 13 residues. The CDR3 nucleotides are TGCGCCAGCAGCCAACAGGGTGTAGTGGAGCAGTTCTTC. Protein: CASSQQGVVEQFF.

CDR3 amino acids: CASSRGTSGRAADTQYF. As DNA, the CDR3 is TGCGCCAGCAGCCGGGGGACTAGCGGGAGGGCCGCAGATACGCAGTATTTT. The V and J genes are TRBV5-1 and TRBJ2-3; 16 bases match TRBD2. This CDR3 contains 17 residues. J was trimmed by 4 bases and V by 4 bases; bases with no gene match: 6. Germline-derived CDR1 and CDR2 are SGHRS and YFSETQ.

This chain joins TRBV6-5 and TRBJ1-1; tentative D call: TRBD1 (6 bases). V was pared by 1 base and J by 3 bases, with 15 bases between. The germline gives CDR1 MNHEY, CDR2 SVGAGI. CDR3 size: 16 residues. CDR3 residues: CASSYLKGGSYTEAFF. The CDR3 coding sequence is TGTGCCAGCAGTTACTTGAAGGGGGGTAGCTACACTGAAGCTTTCTTT.

The chain combines TRBV9 with TRBJ2-2; D remains ambiguous. This CDR3 has 12 residues. Germline values: CDR1 SGDLS, CDR2 YYNGEE. Trimming took 4 bases from V and 3 from J, leaving 4 bases between them. The CDR3 region has the DNA TGTGCCAGCAGCCGATACACCGGGGAGCTGTTTTTT. It translates to CASSRYTGELFF.

The chain has TRBV30 and TRBJ1-5; D is ambiguous. The germline CDR1 and CDR2 sequences are GTSNPN and SVGIG (reference sequence). This CDR3 has 12 residues. The V end lost 1 base, the J end lost 4 bases, and 5 bases lay between the germline ends. The CDR3 loop is CAWSGVNQPQHF. Here the CDR3 DNA reads TGTGCCTGGAGTGGGGTAAATCAGCCCCAGCATTTT.